The rows below give T cell receptor beta chains drawn from one sample of a study of blood T cells in healthy people across ages. MiXCR, run by TCRdb on the 5' RACE reads, gives a single entry per CDR3 protein. The sample shows under 2 million distinct CDR3 sequences, roughly 32% of them seen only once. The sequencing input was blood. These receptors were collected from a woman aged 25 to 39 in good health. The CDR3 runs from the conserved cysteine through the conserved F or W. D genes are given only for firm matches. Expanded clones get a size class; other rows say once, few or many, or leave the size out.

V gene: TRBV3-1; clone size: .; D gene: TRBD2; J gene: TRBJ2-5; CDR3 DNA: TGTGCCAGCAGCCCCGGACTAGCGGCCTCTCCCCAGTACTTC; CDR3 protein: CASSPGLAASPQYF
V gene: TRBV18; clone size: few; D gene: .; J gene: TRBJ2-1; CDR3 DNA: TGTGCCAGCTCACCCTTAGTTGGCGATGCTAATGAGCAGTTCTTC; CDR3 protein: CASSPLVGDANEQFF
V gene: TRBV12-3/TRBV12-4; clone size: few; D gene: TRBD1; J gene: TRBJ1-2; CDR3 DNA: TGTGCCAGCACCCTTCCCGGGACAGCAGGCTACACCTTC; CDR3 protein: CASTLPGTAGYTF
V gene: TRBV10-2; clone size: .; D gene: .; J gene: TRBJ2-5; CDR3 DNA: TGCGCCAGCAGCCAGGATAAGGGGGCCCAGTACTTC; CDR3 protein: CASSQDKGAQYF
V gene: TRBV7-8; clone size: .; D gene: TRBD1; J gene: TRBJ1-2; CDR3 DNA: TGTGCCAGCACCAGAAACAGGGGACCTTATGGCTACACCTTC; CDR3 protein: CASTRNRGPYGYTF
V gene: TRBV10-2; clone size: .; D gene: .; J gene: TRBJ1-1; CDR3 DNA: TGCGCCAGCAGTGAGGCCCCGGAGACCATGAACACTGAAGCTTTCTTT; CDR3 protein: CASSEAPETMNTEAFF
V gene: TRBV6-5; clone size: few; D gene: .; J gene: TRBJ1-6; CDR3 DNA: TGTGCCAGCAGTTACTCGTTTGCAGGGGCGCGGAGGAATTCACCCCTCCACTTT; CDR3 protein: CASSYSFAGARRNSPLHF
V gene: TRBV3-1; clone size: .; D gene: TRBD2; J gene: TRBJ2-1; CDR3 DNA: TGTGCCAGCAGCAAGAAGACTAGCGGGAGGGCCACCAATGAGCAGTTCTTC; CDR3 protein: CASSKKTSGRATNEQFF
V gene: TRBV2; clone size: .; D gene: .; J gene: TRBJ2-3; CDR3 DNA: TGTGCCAGCACGGGCGGGGTATCAGATACGCAGTATTTT; CDR3 protein: CASTGGVSDTQYF
V gene: TRBV5-1; clone size: .; D gene: .; J gene: TRBJ2-5; CDR3 DNA: TGCGCCAGCAGCCCGGGACCCCCCCAAGAGACCCAGTACTTC; CDR3 protein: CASSPGPPQETQYF
V gene: TRBV20-1; clone size: .; D gene: .; J gene: TRBJ2-1; CDR3 DNA: TGCAGTGCCACCTGGGGGTATGCCTACAATGAGCGGTTCTTC; CDR3 protein: CSATWGYAYNERFF
V gene: TRBV20-1; clone size: few; D gene: TRBD2; J gene: TRBJ2-1; CDR3 DNA: TGCAGTGCTACCTTTAGCGGGCCTAGCGGCCGACTAAAAAGGAATGAGCAGTTCTTC; CDR3 protein: CSATFSGPSGRLKRNEQFF
V gene: TRBV15; clone size: .; D gene: .; J gene: TRBJ2-1; CDR3 DNA: TGTGCCACCAGCAGAGCGGGGGAATCCTACAATGAGCAGTTCTTC; CDR3 protein: CATSRAGESYNEQFF
V gene: TRBV9; clone size: .; D gene: .; J gene: TRBJ2-2; CDR3 DNA: TGTGCCAGCAGCGTAGGGGGGGAGGACACCGGGGAGCTGTTTTTT; CDR3 protein: CASSVGGEDTGELFF
V gene: TRBV27; clone size: .; D gene: .; J gene: TRBJ1-2; CDR3 DNA: TGTGCCAGCAGTTTCGGACAGAGACCAAACTATGGCTACACCTTC; CDR3 protein: CASSFGQRPNYGYTF
V gene: TRBV9; clone size: .; D gene: .; J gene: TRBJ1-2; CDR3 DNA: TGTGCCAGCAGCCCTCATACGCCCGACTATGGCTACACCTTC; CDR3 protein: CASSPHTPDYGYTF
V gene: TRBV28; clone size: .; D gene: TRBD2; J gene: TRBJ2-5; CDR3 DNA: TGTGCCAGCAGTTTACAGGGTTCTAGCGGAGCGTACCAAGAGACCCAGTACTTC; CDR3 protein: CASSLQGSSGAYQETQYF
V gene: TRBV19; clone size: .; D gene: TRBD2; J gene: TRBJ2-1; CDR3 DNA: TGTGCCAGTAGTATACTAGCGGAGTTCAATGAGCAGTTCTTC; CDR3 protein: CASSILAEFNEQFF
V gene: TRBV4-1; clone size: many; D gene: .; J gene: TRBJ2-7; CDR3 DNA: TGCGCCAGCAGCCAAGATTTAGGGTACGAGCAGTACTTC; CDR3 protein: CASSQDLGYEQYF
V gene: TRBV9; clone size: .; D gene: .; J gene: TRBJ1-2; CDR3 DNA: TGTGCCAGCAGCCCCTGGGAGACACTCTATGGCTACACCTTC; CDR3 protein: CASSPWETLYGYTF
V gene: TRBV29-1; clone size: many; D gene: .; J gene: TRBJ2-3; CDR3 DNA: TGCAGCGTTGTCCGTAGCACAGATACGCAGTATTTT; CDR3 protein: CSVVRSTDTQYF
V gene: TRBV28; clone size: few; D gene: .; J gene: TRBJ2-1; CDR3 DNA: TGTGCCAGCAGGGGGAGTTTGAACAATGAGCAGTTCTTC; CDR3 protein: CASRGSLNNEQFF
V gene: TRBV18; clone size: once; D gene: TRBD1; J gene: TRBJ2-7; CDR3 DNA: TGTGCCAGCTCACCGATACAGGGGGGCGAGCAGTACTTC; CDR3 protein: CASSPIQGGEQYF
V gene: TRBV29-1; clone size: many; D gene: .; J gene: TRBJ2-7; CDR3 DNA: TGCAGCGTTCCCACACGGGGACCGGGGGAGCAGTACTTC; CDR3 protein: CSVPTRGPGEQYF
V gene: TRBV7-2; clone size: .; D gene: TRBD2; J gene: TRBJ2-1; CDR3 DNA: TGTGCCAGCAGCTTCAGGCCGGGACTAGCGGGACAAGAGCAGTTCTTC; CDR3 protein: CASSFRPGLAGQEQFF
V gene: TRBV7-6; clone size: few; D gene: TRBD2; J gene: TRBJ2-1; CDR3 DNA: TGTGCCAGCAGCTTAGCCATAGCGGGAACTTACAATGAGCAGTTCTTC; CDR3 protein: CASSLAIAGTYNEQFF
V gene: TRBV20-1; clone size: .; D gene: TRBD1; J gene: TRBJ1-2; CDR3 DNA: TGCAGTGCTAGAAGAGGACAGGGCGGGCGCTATGGCTACACCTTC; CDR3 protein: CSARRGQGGRYGYTF
V gene: TRBV7-6; clone size: .; D gene: .; J gene: TRBJ2-5; CDR3 DNA: TGTGCCAGCAGCTTAGAAGTTGGGGTCCAAGAGACCCAGTACTTC; CDR3 protein: CASSLEVGVQETQYF
V gene: TRBV4-1; clone size: few; D gene: .; J gene: TRBJ2-3; CDR3 DNA: TGCGCCAGCAGTCAAGGTGAAGGGGGTGGGTTCTCCGTCACAGATACGCAGTATTTT; CDR3 protein: CASSQGEGGGFSVTDTQYF
V gene: TRBV28; clone size: .; D gene: .; J gene: TRBJ1-6; CDR3 DNA: TGTGCCAGCAGAGAACCAAGACACAATTCACCCCTCCACTTT; CDR3 protein: CASREPRHNSPLHF
V gene: TRBV4-1; clone size: few; D gene: TRBD1; J gene: TRBJ2-1; CDR3 DNA: TGCGCCAGCAGCCAGGTTCCGGGACAGGGGTTTCACAATGAGCAGTTCTTC; CDR3 protein: CASSQVPGQGFHNEQFF
V gene: TRBV4-2; clone size: .; D gene: .; J gene: TRBJ1-4; CDR3 DNA: TGTGCCAGCAGCCAAGATTCACAGATCACCGGGGGGAAACTGTTTTTT; CDR3 protein: CASSQDSQITGGKLFF
V gene: TRBV20-1; clone size: .; D gene: .; J gene: TRBJ2-1; CDR3 DNA: TGCAGTGCTAGGCCCACGTACAATGAGCAGTTCTTC; CDR3 protein: CSARPTYNEQFF
V gene: TRBV29-1; clone size: .; D gene: .; J gene: TRBJ1-4; CDR3 DNA: TGCAGCGCCCCCCCCAAGGTGGGCAAGGCTAATGAAAAACGGTTTTTT; CDR3 protein: CSAPPKVGKANEKRFF
V gene: TRBV7-9; clone size: .; D gene: TRBD1; J gene: TRBJ1-5; CDR3 DNA: TGTGCCAGCAGCTTAGGACAGGGACATCAGCCCCAGCATTTT; CDR3 protein: CASSLGQGHQPQHF
V gene: TRBV20-1; clone size: .; D gene: TRBD1; J gene: TRBJ1-4; CDR3 DNA: TGCAGTGCTAACCGGGACAGTAATGAAAAACTGTTTTTT; CDR3 protein: CSANRDSNEKLFF
V gene: TRBV6-9; clone size: .; D gene: .; J gene: TRBJ1-2; CDR3 DNA: TGTGCCGGCAGTTACTCCAGCAGGGAAGATGGCTACACCTTC; CDR3 protein: CAGSYSSREDGYTF
V gene: TRBV3-1; clone size: .; D gene: TRBD2; J gene: TRBJ2-1; CDR3 DNA: TGTGCCAGCAGCCATCCCATCAGCGGGAAAGGCTACAATGAGCAGTTCTTC; CDR3 protein: CASSHPISGKGYNEQFF
V gene: TRBV3-1; clone size: .; D gene: TRBD1; J gene: TRBJ1-1; CDR3 DNA: TGTGCCAGCAGCCAAGCGGACAGGGGCGGAGAAGCTTTCTTT; CDR3 protein: CASSQADRGGEAFF
V gene: TRBV20-1; clone size: many; D gene: TRBD2; J gene: TRBJ2-1; CDR3 DNA: TGCAGTGCTATTCTAGCGGGATGGGCCTACAATGAGCAGTTCTTC; CDR3 protein: CSAILAGWAYNEQFF
V gene: TRBV13; clone size: many; D gene: TRBD1; J gene: TRBJ2-6; CDR3 DNA: TGTGCCAGCAGCGCCGACAGGGCTGGGGCCAACGTCCTGACTTTC; CDR3 protein: CASSADRAGANVLTF
V gene: TRBV20-1; clone size: .; D gene: .; J gene: TRBJ2-4; CDR3 DNA: TGCAGTGCTAGAAATTCGGAACATCGGAACATTCAGTACTTC; CDR3 protein: CSARNSEHRNIQYF
V gene: TRBV5-1; clone size: few; D gene: TRBD2; J gene: TRBJ2-3; CDR3 DNA: TGCGCCAGCAGCCCCATCGCTAGCGGGAGCACAGATACGCAGTATTTT; CDR3 protein: CASSPIASGSTDTQYF
V gene: TRBV14; clone size: .; D gene: .; J gene: TRBJ1-1; CDR3 DNA: TGTGCCAGCAGCCAGACCGCGGCGGTCGCCGCTTTCTTT; CDR3 protein: CASSQTAAVAAFF
V gene: TRBV7-6; clone size: once; D gene: TRBD1; J gene: TRBJ2-6; CDR3 DNA: TGTGCCGGCAGCCTCAGAGACAGGGTTGCTGGGGCCAACGTCCTGACTTTC; CDR3 protein: CAGSLRDRVAGANVLTF
V gene: TRBV3-1; clone size: .; D gene: .; J gene: TRBJ1-4; CDR3 DNA: TGTGCCAGCAGCCGCGGACAGAGCCCTAATGAAAAACTGTTTTTT; CDR3 protein: CASSRGQSPNEKLFF
V gene: TRBV7-9; clone size: .; D gene: TRBD1; J gene: TRBJ2-7; CDR3 DNA: TGTGCCAGCAGCCCCCACAGGGGCGACGAGCAGTACTTC; CDR3 protein: CASSPHRGDEQYF
V gene: TRBV7-9; clone size: .; D gene: TRBD2; J gene: TRBJ2-5; CDR3 DNA: TGTGCCAGCAGCGTCCGAGCGGGAAGCGGCAATGAGCAGTACTTC; CDR3 protein: CASSVRAGSGNEQYF
V gene: TRBV5-1; clone size: .; D gene: .; J gene: TRBJ2-5; CDR3 DNA: TGCGCCAGCAGCTTGTACGGGACCACCCAAGAGACCCAGTACTTC; CDR3 protein: CASSLYGTTQETQYF
V gene: TRBV2; clone size: .; D gene: TRBD1; J gene: TRBJ2-3; CDR3 DNA: TGTGCCAGCAGTGCGCGGACAGGGGGCGTCACAGATACGCAGTATTTT; CDR3 protein: CASSARTGGVTDTQYF
V gene: TRBV15; clone size: .; D gene: .; J gene: TRBJ2-7; CDR3 DNA: TGTGCCACCAGCAGAGCGCACAGTTTAGAGCAGTACTTC; CDR3 protein: CATSRAHSLEQYF